This TCR beta chain was retrieved from a study of blood T cell repertoires in COVID-19. Study in general: Both acute and convalescent COVID-19 samples were obtained from the United States, Italy and Spain. T cells, B-cell-depleted T cells, or PBMCs supplied cDNA or gDNA.

V was trimmed by 2 bases and J by 2 bases, leaving 12 bases between them. Germline V gene data show CDR1 as MNHEY and CDR2 as SVGAGI. The CDR3 consists of 15 residues. Authors' processing steps: Cell counts per sample came from amplifying reference gene primers. Produced via immunoSEQ multiplex PCR; TCRdb's table is partial and in-frame only. V and J calls and clone size come straight from that table; D and trimming were deduced from the DNA. The sample comprises 130,000 to 150,000 clones, approximately 87% of which are singletons, and more than 6.5% rests with the top ten. The sequence came from a woman aged 50 to 60 with active or convalescent COVID-19. The chain uses TRBV6-5 and TRBJ1-1; no reliable D call. Sequenced: peripheral blood. CDR3 coding DNA: TGTGCCAGCAGTTACGCCGTAGGCGGTAACACTGAAGCTTTCTTT. It yields the protein CASSYAVGGNTEAFF.